Shown below are 30 T cell receptor beta chains from a single sample sequenced in a study of cytomegalovirus exposure and HLA in healthy donors. Data came from immunoSEQ multiplex PCR; TCRdb stores just in-frame clones and leaves some out. The table includes 200,000 or so clones, approximately 82% detected once. Sequencing was done on a sample of PBMCs. The receptor set was obtained from a woman in her 30s in good health and CMV-seropositive.

The chain uses TRBV28 and TRBJ2-3; TRBD2 matches at 8 bases. Germline assignment: CDR1 MDHEN and CDR2 SYDVKM. There are 15 residues in the CDR3. The trim removed 4 bases at V and 0 bases at J, leaving 3 bases unmatched. CDR3 sequence reads: CASSSGGPSTDTQYF. DNA for the CDR3: TGTGCCAGCAGTTCGGGGGGGCCTAGCACAGATACGCAGTATTTT.

The CDR3 region has the DNA TGCGCCAGCAGTGAGTTTTCAGGGGAAAACACTGAAGCTTTCTTT. The encoded protein is CASSEFSGENTEAFF. This chain connects TRBV10-1 to TRBJ1-1, with D possibly TRBD1 on 6 matching bases. The CDR3 is 15 residues long. The V gene's germline CDR1 is WNHNN and CDR2 SYGVQD (reference sequence). V was clipped by 1 base and J by 2 bases, with 11 bases between them.

This clone occurred a few times. The chain uses TRBV6-5 and TRBJ2-7; possibly TRBD1 for D (6 bases). Germline V gene lookup returns CDR1 MNHEY and CDR2 SVGAGI. The CDR3 runs 13 residues. Trimming left V 8 bases short and J 2 bases short, with 13 bases between. The CDR3 is CASQTGATYEQYF. The CDR3 DNA reads TGTGCCAGCCAGACAGGTGCTACCTACGAGCAGTACTTC.

The chain joins TRBV21-1 to TRBJ1-5. TRBV21-1 constitutes a pseudogene. The CDR3 loop spans 16 amino acids. Here the CDR3 DNA reads TGTGCCAGCAGCAAAAGGGTAGGGAGGGTTAATCAGCCCCAGCATTTT. It codes for CASSKRVGRVNQPQHF.

The chain uses TRBV27 and TRBJ2-1, with 13 nucleotides matching TRBD2. Germline CDR1 is MNHEY and CDR2 is SMNVEV (reference sequence). The CDR3 length is 15 residues. V was pared by 6 bases and J by 7 bases, with 6 bases of the junction left unmatched. Here the CDR3 DNA reads TGTGCCAGCAGGCCTACTAGCGGGAGGGCAAATGAGCAGTTCTTC. It translates to CASRPTSGRANEQFF.

The genes are TRBV18 and TRBJ1-2; 7 bases map to TRBD1. The CDR3 is 16 amino acids. From germline, CDR1 is KGHSH and CDR2 LQKENI. J lost 5 bases, V lost 4 bases, and 13 bases had no gene match. The CDR3 region has the DNA TGTGCCAGCTCACGGGACCCGGGGACAGCCCTATATGGCTACACCTTC. This encodes CASSRDPGTALYGYTF.

The chain recombines TRBV5-1 with TRBJ1-2; D perhaps matches TRBD1 (6 bases). This CDR3 is 15 amino acids long. V shed 2 bases and J shed 2 bases, with 13 bases lying between them. Germline values: CDR1 SGHRS, CDR2 YFSETQ. The CDR3 region has the DNA TGCGCCAGCAGCTTCTCTTTACAGGGAAACTATGGCTACACCTTC. Its protein product is CASSFSLQGNYGYTF. Based on the CDR3 plus reference TRBV5-1 and TRBJ1-2, the full variable domain is KAGVTQTPRYLIKTRGQQVTLSCSPISGHRSVSWYQQTPGQGLQFLFEYFSETQRNKGNFPGRFSGRQFSNSRSEMNVSTLELGDSALYLCASSFSLQGNYGYTFGSGTRLTVV.

The chain is built from TRBV5-6 and TRBJ1-1, with TRBD1 matching over 8 bases. Germline V CDR1 and CDR2: SGHDT, YYEEEE. The CDR3 is 15 residues long. J lost 5 bases, V lost 0 bases, and 6 bases had no gene match. The CDR3, as DNA: TGTGCCAGCAGCTTGGCGGACAGGGAAAGTACTGAAGCTTTCTTT. Amino acids: CASSLADRESTEAFF. Complete variable domain (other parts from reference TRBV5-6 and TRBJ1-1): DAGVTQSPTHLIKTRGQQVTLRCSPKSGHDTVSWYQQALGQGPQFIFQYYEEEERQRGNFPDRFSGHQFPNYSSELNVNALLLGDSALYLCASSLADRESTEAFFGQGTRLTVV.

This chain joins TRBV6-5 and TRBJ2-5; unclear D gene. Trimming removed 11 bases from V and 2 bases from J, with 15 bases in between. The germline V gene encodes CDR1 MNHEY and CDR2 SVGAGI. The CDR3 has 13 residues. The CDR3 is CASSRRRQETQYF. Written as DNA, the CDR3 is TGTGCCTCCTCACGACGGAGACAAGAGACCCAGTACTTC.

The rearrangement joins TRBV2 to TRBJ2-7, with D hard to call. Germline values: CDR1 SNHLY, CDR2 FYNNEI. Trimming stripped 2 bases from V and 0 bases from J, with 8 bases between. The length of the CDR3 is 14 residues. The CDR3 spells CASSELIPSYEQYF. The CDR3 coding sequence is TGTGCCAGCAGTGAACTAATCCCCTCCTACGAGCAGTACTTC. The full variable domain, with the rest looked up from reference TRBV2 and TRBJ2-7, is EPEVTQTPSHQVTQMGQEVILRCVPISNHLYFYWYRQILGQKVEFLVSFYNNEISEKSEIFDDQFSVERPDGSNFTLKIRSTKLEDSAMYFCASSELIPSYEQYFGPGTRLTVT.

The rearrangement joins TRBV7-6 to TRBJ1-1, with D possibly matching TRBD1 (6 bases). Trimming cost V 6 bases and J 1 base, with 9 bases left between them. Germline-derived CDR1 and CDR2 are SGHVS and FNYEAQ. CDR3 length: 13 residues. The CDR3 reads CASRRGQNTEAFF. In nucleotides, the CDR3 is TGTGCCAGCAGACGGGGACAGAACACTGAAGCTTTCTTT.

The rearrangement uses TRBV29-1 and TRBJ2-7, with TRBD2 matching 12 bases. This CDR3 comprises 20 residues. V gave up 1 base and J gave up 8 bases; unmatched junction bases: 24. Germline CDR1 and CDR2: SQVTM and ANQGSEA. CDR3 sequence: CSVEGRTDRTGLAGMYKQYF. The DNA for the CDR3 is TGCAGCGTTGAAGGACGCACCGATAGAACAGGACTAGCGGGAATGTATAAGCAGTACTTC.

This chain uses TRBV27 with TRBJ2-7; TRBD2 matches at 8 bases. This CDR3 spans 14 amino acids. Per the germline V gene, CDR1 is MNHEY and CDR2 is SMNVEV (reference sequence). The junction had 5 bases not matched to a gene; V was cut back by 3 bases and J by 4 bases. CDR3 bases: TGTGCCAGCAGTTTCCTCGGGGGGGGGTACGAGCAGTACTTC. Its translation is CASSFLGGGYEQYF.

The V call is TRBV5-4, the J call TRBJ2-1; 7 bases line up with TRBD1. Germline assignment: CDR1 SGHNT and CDR2 YYREEE (reference sequence). V lost 4 bases, J lost 8 bases, and 6 bases stayed unmatched. CDR3 length: 13 amino acids. In DNA, the CDR3 is TGTGCCAGCAGCCGTACAGGGGCGGATGAGCAGTTCTTC. Protein product: CASSRTGADEQFF. Full variable domain (rest looked up from reference TRBV5-4 and TRBJ2-1): ETGVTQSPTHLIKTRGQQVTLRCSSQSGHNTVSWYQQALGQGPQFIFQYYREEENGRGNFPPRFSGLQFPNYSSELNVNALELDDSALYLCASSRTGADEQFFGPGTRLTVL.

The CDR3: CASSLLAGVDTQYF. The CDR3, as DNA: TGTGCCAGCAGTCTACTTGCCGGGGTAGATACGCAGTATTTT. The chain carries TRBV2 and TRBJ2-3, with a tentative D call TRBD2 (5 bases). V was pared by 5 bases and J by 5 bases, with 14 bases between. The CDR3 covers 14 residues. Germline CDR1 and CDR2: SNHLY and FYNNEI.

The genes are TRBV25-1 and TRBJ2-5; D is ambiguous. CDR1 is MGHDK, CDR2 SYGVNS, per germline. The germline V and J ends were trimmed by 3 bases and 2 bases, with 10 bases remaining between them. This CDR3 has 14 amino acids. CDR3 residues: CASSDWAEQETQYF. As DNA, the CDR3 is TGTGCCAGCAGTGATTGGGCAGAACAAGAGACCCAGTACTTC.

Note on this clone: The junction differs from germline at one of its ends, possibly a read error. This chain links TRBV11-3 with TRBJ2-3; weak D call: TRBD2 (6 bases). Germline CDR1 SGHNT, CDR2 YENEEA. The CDR3 has 14 residues. The CDR3: CASSLGTSGDTQYF. The DNA of the CDR3 is TGTGCCAGCAGTTTAGGGACTTCGGGAGATACGCAGTATTTT.

V and J are TRBV6-1 and TRBJ2-1; D possibly corresponds to TRBD1 (5 bases). This CDR3 is built from 15 residues. Germline CDR1 MNHNS, CDR2 SASEGT. V was cut by 3 bases and J by 1 base, with 10 bases left in between. The CDR3 sequence: CASSDQGKSYNEQFF. Written as DNA, the CDR3 is TGTGCCAGCAGTGATCAGGGAAAATCCTACAATGAGCAGTTCTTC.

The chain joins TRBV2 to TRBJ2-1; the match to TRBD2 covers 8 bases. The junction had 10 bases not matched to a gene; V was cut back by 6 bases and J by 0 bases. The CDR3 consists of 17 residues. The germline V gene has CDR1 SNHLY and CDR2 FYNNEI. The CDR3 DNA follows: TGTGCCAGCAGGGGACCACTAGCGGAGTTCTCCTACAATGAGCAGTTCTTC. Its protein product is CASRGPLAEFSYNEQFF.

This chain joins TRBV7-6 and TRBJ2-7; a weak D match, TRBD2 (5 bases). CDR3 length equals 15 residues. Germline CDR1 is SGHVS and CDR2 is FNYEAQ. With 3 bases removed from V and 0 bases from J, the gap between germline ends came to 12 bases. CDR3 sequence: CASSLVGEPSYEQYF. CDR3 DNA: TGTGCCAGCAGCTTGGTGGGAGAACCCTCCTACGAGCAGTACTTC.

CDR3 in amino acids: CASSLAGDTWNEQFF. The CDR3 coding sequence is TGTGCCAGTAGTCTAGCGGGAGATACATGGAATGAGCAGTTCTTC. The chain combines TRBV19 with TRBJ2-1, with TRBD2 matching 10 bases. V lost 5 bases to trimming and J lost 7 bases; unmatched junction nucleotides: 8. The CDR3 loop spans 15 amino acids. The V gene's germline CDR1 is LNHDA and CDR2 SQIVND (reference sequence).

This chain links TRBV5-1 with TRBJ1-2, with a possible D match to TRBD1 (5 bases). The length of the CDR3 is 13 residues. The V gene lost 3 bases and the J gene lost 3 bases, with 9 bases spanning the gap. Germline CDR1 is SGHRS and CDR2 is YFSETQ. The CDR3 loop is CASSSRVDYGYTF. In nucleotides, the CDR3 is TGCGCCAGCAGCTCCAGGGTGGACTATGGCTACACCTTC.

J is TRBJ2-7 and V is TRBV6-1, with TRBD1 matching over 12 bases. Germline V gives CDR1 MNHNS, CDR2 SASEGT. There are 15 residues in the CDR3. Germline trimming cut 8 bases from V and 5 bases from J; bases unmatched to any gene: 10. CDR3 DNA: TGTGCCAGCTGCTCCGGGACAGGGGGCGAGGACGAGCAGTACTTC. Encoded protein: CASCSGTGGEDEQYF.

V and J are TRBV18 and TRBJ2-3, with TRBD2 matching 7 bases. Trimming at V came to 2 bases and at J to 2 bases, leaving 4 bases not matched to a gene. Germline V CDR1 and CDR2: KGHSH, LQKENI. CDR3 length: 15 residues. CDR3 residues: CASSPGLGDTDTQYF. CDR3 DNA: TGTGCCAGCTCACCAGGACTAGGGGACACAGATACGCAGTATTTT.

This chain joins TRBV9 and TRBJ2-1; 11 positions match TRBD2. The CDR3 consists of 16 residues. Germline V gene sequence: CDR1 SGDLS, CDR2 YYNGEE. With V trimmed by 1 base and J by 7 bases, 7 bases remained unmatched. The CDR3 is CASSVNSGRVWNEQFF. CDR3 sequence (DNA): TGTGCCAGCAGCGTAAATAGCGGGAGGGTATGGAATGAGCAGTTCTTC. Full variable domain (rest looked up from reference TRBV9 and TRBJ2-1): DSGVTQTPKHLITATGQRVTLRCSPRSGDLSVYWYQQSLDQGLQFLIQYYNGEERAKGNILERFSAQQFPDLHSELNLSSLELGDSALYFCASSVNSGRVWNEQFFGPGTRLTVL.

V gene TRBV5-8 combines with J gene TRBJ2-7; D unclear. The CDR3 extends over 11 amino acids. V dropped 4 bases and J dropped 4 bases, with 6 bases sitting between them. CDR1 and CDR2 (germline): SGHTS, YDEGEE. CDR3 region: CASSVQYEQYF. The CDR3 coding sequence is TGTGCCAGCAGCGTGCAGTACGAGCAGTACTTC.

The chain links TRBV11-3 to TRBJ2-7; maybe TRBD2 (5 bases). V was cut by 5 bases and J by 0 bases, with 11 bases left in between. Looked up from germline, CDR1 is SGHNT and CDR2 is YENEEA. CDR3 size: 14 residues. The CDR3 DNA is TGTGCCAGCAGCCCTGGAGGTAGCTCCTACGAGCAGTACTTC. Translation: CASSPGGSSYEQYF.

This clone was detected a few times. V gene TRBV7-9 combines with J gene TRBJ1-1; D unclear. Trimming took 2 bases from V and 3 from J, leaving 10 bases between them. Germline CDR1 is SEHNR and CDR2 is FQNEAQ (reference sequence). The CDR3 length is 14 residues. CDR3 residues: CASSLFGEDTEAFF. DNA of the CDR3: TGTGCCAGCAGCTTATTCGGAGAGGACACTGAAGCTTTCTTT.

The J gene is TRBJ2-2, the V gene TRBV30; D not certain. Between the trimmed V and J ends, which lost 3 bases and 3 bases, there was a span of 11 bases. The CDR3 contains 14 residues. Germline V gene data show CDR1 as GTSNPN and CDR2 as SVGIG (reference sequence). The CDR3 nucleotides read TGTGCCTGGAGGGTAACGCTAGACACCGGGGAGCTGTTTTTT. This gives the protein CAWRVTLDTGELFF.

The chain links TRBV28 to TRBJ1-2; 8 positions match TRBD1. V shed 6 bases and J 2 bases; nucleotides not matched to a gene: 2. Germline-derived CDR1 and CDR2 are MDHEN and SYDVKM. This CDR3 region has 13 residues. The CDR3 nucleotides read TGTGCCAGCAGACAGGGGGAAAACTATGGCTACACCTTC. Translated, it gives CASRQGENYGYTF.